Following are 2 T cell receptor beta chains from one sample sequenced in a study of tumor and adjacent non-tumor tissue in lung cancer. The template was RNA from unsorted bulk tissue. Distant lung tissue was collected more than 3 cm away from the tumor edge. A modified ARM-PCR protocol with three rounds of nested PCR amplified TCRbeta. TCRdb reprocessed the multiplex PCR reads via MiXCR and lists one record per CDR3 protein. The sample includes 40,000 to 45,000 distinct CDR3 sequences, around 67% of them seen just once. Sequencing was performed on distant non-tumor lung tissue. The receptors derive from a woman aged 40 to 55 with non-small cell lung cancer.

This clonotype was counted at least ten times. The J gene is TRBJ2-7, the V gene TRBV6-1; D is possibly TRBD2 (6 bases). V was cut by 4 bases and J by 2 bases, with 9 bases left in between. CDR1 and CDR2 (germline): MNHNS, SASEGT. The CDR3 runs 13 residues. The CDR3 DNA is TGTGCCAGCAGTGGCAGGGAGGCCTACGAGCAGTACTTC. Its protein is CASSGREAYEQYF.

This clonotype was detected ten times or more. The chain carries TRBV7-8 and TRBJ2-7, with D unresolved. This CDR3 has 13 residues. Between the trimmed V and J ends, which lost 2 bases and 6 bases, there was a span of 11 bases. Germline CDR1 and CDR2: SGHVS and FQNEAQ. In DNA form, the CDR3 reads TGTGCCAGCAGCTTACGACAACCCCGCGAGCAGTACTTC. Residues: CASSLRQPREQYF.